A selection of T cell receptor beta chains follows, all from one sample in a study of Graves' ophthalmopathy and Graves' hyperthyroidism. One entry per CDR3 protein results from TCRdb running MiXCR on the multiplex PCR reads. The sample consists of 340,000 or so distinct CDR3 sequences, 15% to 20% of them appearing once. The sample taken for sequencing was peripheral blood. These receptors all stem from an adult man with Graves' ophthalmopathy. Each CDR3 is given without its conserved first and last residue. The order of the fields is V gene, J gene, CDR3 protein.

TRBV9	TRBJ2-5	ASSGRTGYETQY
TRBV12-5	TRBJ2-2	ASGFWTGGSGELF
TRBV7-2	TRBJ1-1	ASSSSGKTRMNTEAF
TRBV6-4	TRBJ1-3	ASSARGARAGNTIY
TRBV20-1	TRBJ1-2	SAPTGGGYT
TRBV6-5	TRBJ1-5	ASSYEVRLYSNQPQH
TRBV6-5	TRBJ1-2	ASSPQADYGYT
TRBV6-1	TRBJ1-1	ASSERGGLGTEAF
TRBV18	TRBJ1-5	ASSIQGDQPQH
TRBV28	TRBJ2-7	ASSPWGGDYEQY
TRBV11-2	TRBJ2-5	ASSLISAGGGTQETQY
TRBV6-1	TRBJ2-7	ASNRQGSYEQY
TRBV15	TRBJ2-7	ATSRRTGGTYEQY
TRBV19	TRBJ2-2	ASRVSAGGITGELF
TRBV6-1	TRBJ1-2	ASSQLQGSLSYT
TRBV19	TRBJ1-5	ASSGYGGQPQH
TRBV27	TRBJ1-6	ASSPRTADNSPLH
TRBV24-1	TRBJ2-5	ATSDSSPEGVETQY
TRBV28	TRBJ2-7	ASSPGQGAAYEQY
TRBV27	TRBJ1-2	ASRTGGLYT
TRBV15	TRBJ2-7	ATSRAKGGGGYEQY
TRBV20-1	TRBJ1-2	SASQTVLYYGYT